The next 3 T cell receptor beta chains were all read from a single sample in a study of cytomegalovirus exposure and HLA in healthy donors. Only in-frame clones appear in the TCRdb table, and some are missing; sequencing was by immunoSEQ multiplex PCR. Among roughly 200,000 clones listed, 80% to 85% were seen once. Sequencing was done on a sample of PBMCs. The receptors were sampled from a woman younger than 35 in good health and CMV-seropositive.

The chain links TRBV12-5 to TRBJ1-2, with D tentatively TRBD1 (6 bases). Trimming took 1 base from V and 7 from J, leaving 13 bases between them. The germline V gene encodes CDR1 LGHNT and CDR2 FRNRAP. This CDR3 is built from 14 residues. DNA for the CDR3: TGTGCTAGTGGTTTGGCCCAGGGGACGGGTGGCTACACCTTC. Encoded protein: CASGLAQGTGGYTF.

The chain links TRBV9 to TRBJ1-2; 9 nucleotides align to TRBD1. The ends lost 0 bases at V and 4 bases at J; junction bases unmatched: 4. The CDR3 spans 15 residues. The V gene's germline CDR1 is SGDLS and CDR2 YYNGEE. CDR3 sequence reads: CASSVGQGGGYGYTF. The CDR3 DNA follows: TGTGCCAGCAGCGTAGGACAGGGGGGAGGCTATGGCTACACCTTC.

The CDR3 nucleotides read TGCGCCAGCAGCCCGTTGAGCTTGGACAGGGGTTACGAGCAGTACTTC. It yields the protein CASSPLSLDRGYEQYF. The V gene is TRBV5-1, the J gene TRBJ2-7, with 9 nucleotides matching TRBD1. This CDR3 is built from 16 residues. V lost 4 bases and J lost 4; bases outside the gene matches: 12. Per the germline V gene, CDR1 is SGHRS and CDR2 is YFSETQ.